This T cell receptor (beta chain) was identified in a study of blood T cell repertoires in COVID-19. Study as a whole: COVID-19 samples collected from the United States, Italy and Spain covered acute and convalescent phases. In each case, the material was cDNA or gDNA derived from T cells, B-cell-depleted T cells, or PBMCs.

In the authors' workflow: Estimation of nucleated cell counts was performed using reference gene primer amplification. Libraries were prepared by immunoSEQ multiplex PCR; TCRdb keeps only in-frame clonotypes and omits some of them. D and trimming were read from the DNA, whereas the V and J calls and clone size are those reported in that table. The sample holds about 270,000 clones; about 83% are singletons and the top ten take approximately 6.2%. A Seattle source enrolled patients during active infection and followed them longitudinally. The CDR3 is made up of 12 amino acids. Trimming cost V 4 bases and J 6 bases, with 10 bases left between them. Germline lookup yields CDR1 SEHNR and CDR2 FQNEAQ (reference sequence).

This TCR was recovered from an elderly woman with COVID-19, enrolled during active disease. Sequencing used peripheral blood. The rearrangement joins TRBV7-9 to TRBJ2-7; D may be TRBD1 (5 bases). The CDR3 DNA reads TGTGCCAGCAGCTACGACAGTTTCGAGCAGTACTTC. Translation gives CASSYDSFEQYF.